These T cell receptor beta chains were read from a single sample in a study of CD8 T cells in Susac syndrome. Via MiXCR, TCRdb re-called the immunoSEQ multiplex PCR reads, giving one row per CDR3 protein. The sample records approximately 150,000 distinct CDR3 sequences, 80% being singletons. The sample consisted of CD8+ T cells from PBMCs. These receptors came from a human donor with multiple sclerosis. Each CDR3 is given with its conserved first and last residue. The D gene is left open where the match is weak.

D gene	V gene	J gene	CDR3 protein
TRBD1	TRBV7-6	TRBJ1-1	CASSALDRGSSLWEAFF
NA	TRBV6-6	TRBJ2-2	CASAPLGAQGTGELFF
NA	TRBV10-3	TRBJ2-7	CAISEPPTPYEQYF
TRBD1	TRBV3-1	TRBJ1-5	CASSPQTGGGNQPQHF
NA	TRBV10-2	TRBJ2-1	CASATGLSYNEQFF
NA	TRBV5-1	TRBJ1-1	CASSYGSPNEAFF
NA	TRBV12-3/TRBV12-4	TRBJ2-1	CASSLMSEQFF
NA	TRBV6-1	TRBJ2-5	CASRQGTLETQYF
TRBD2	TRBV9	TRBJ2-1	CASSVDDSGGTNNEQFF
TRBD1	TRBV12-3/TRBV12-4	TRBJ1-5	CASSWTGGRNQPQHF
NA	TRBV5-8	TRBJ2-5	CASSLSYGQETQYF
NA	TRBV4-1	TRBJ2-1	CASSQALLDGYNEQFF
TRBD2	TRBV27	TRBJ2-7	CASSPLHGTSGAGQYF
NA	TRBV4-3	TRBJ2-7	CASSQAGAGTYEQYF
TRBD1	TRBV19	TRBJ2-6	CASSIGWDRAGANVLTF
NA	TRBV10-3	TRBJ1-1	CAISEGRGRNTEAFF
NA	TRBV4-1	TRBJ2-1	CASSPRGANEQFF
NA	TRBV6-1	TRBJ1-5	CASRSGVQDNQPQHF
TRBD2	TRBV12-3/TRBV12-4	TRBJ2-3	CASSFRAGLAGASTDTQYF
NA	TRBV12-3/TRBV12-4	TRBJ1-5	CASSLVAGNQPQHF
TRBD1	TRBV12-3/TRBV12-4	TRBJ2-5	CASSGGTGIVQETQYF
TRBD1	TRBV24-1	TRBJ2-1	CATSDSRHDRGRPYEQFF
TRBD1	TRBV20-1	TRBJ1-1	CSARDRGAGTEAFF
NA	TRBV6-5	TRBJ1-1	CASSYREGMNTEAFF
NA	TRBV5-1	TRBJ2-2	CASSLASGAGELFF
TRBD2	TRBV20-1	TRBJ2-1	CSASDNREVTYNEQFF
NA	TRBV4-2	TRBJ1-2	CASSQESTGGANYGYTF
NA	TRBV4-1	TRBJ1-1	CASSQGYVSEAFF
NA	TRBV3-1	TRBJ1-5	CASSQGKGRGPYSNQPQHF
TRBD1	TRBV7-2	TRBJ1-2	CASSLETGRNYGYTF
NA	TRBV23-1	TRBJ1-5	CANPRAENQPQHF
NA	TRBV19	TRBJ1-1	CASGNWGNTEAFF
NA	TRBV2	TRBJ1-2	CASSPGGLGYGYTF
NA	TRBV12-3/TRBV12-4	TRBJ1-1	CASSSGAQNTEAFF
NA	TRBV20-1	TRBJ1-2	CSAPGGYTF
NA	TRBV27	TRBJ1-1	CASSLSGTYTEAFF
NA	TRBV7-2	TRBJ2-2	CASSWGTGELFF
TRBD1	TRBV19	TRBJ1-5	CASSIEDRSNQPQHF
NA	TRBV23-1	TRBJ1-5	CASSQSGGGHNQPQHF
NA	TRBV6-1	TRBJ2-1	CASGDTMYNEQFF
NA	TRBV12-3/TRBV12-4	TRBJ2-1	CASSPTRRQFF
NA	TRBV28	TRBJ1-5	CASSLTSNQPQHF
NA	TRBV24-1	TRBJ2-1	CATSGERAEQFF
NA	TRBV6-2/TRBV6-3	TRBJ1-1	CASSYGGYEAFF
TRBD2	TRBV11-2	TRBJ2-1	CASSPRPSGLYNEQFF